This T cell receptor beta chain was recorded in a study of beta chain features in type 1 diabetes. Every isolated RNA sample was fully reverse transcribed, so sequencing captured expressed TCRB transcripts. Sequenced by immunoSEQ multiplex PCR; TCRdb stores in-frame clones only, minus some. This table has 360,000 or so clones, roughly a fifth appearing once. This clone has a handful of counts. The CDR3 is 15 residues long. The germline gives CDR1 SGHKS, CDR2 YYEKEE (reference sequence). Losses at the gene ends were 4 bases for V and 4 bases for J; bases not matched to a gene: 8. The TCR comes from a woman under 30 in good health. The sequenced sample was naive CD4+ T cells from blood. This chain joins TRBV5-5 and TRBJ1-1; 9 bases agree with TRBD1. Written as DNA, the CDR3 is TGTGCCAGCAGCGTTAACAGGGGGCAGATCACTGAAGCTTTCTTT. It specifies CASSVNRGQITEAFF.